This T cell receptor (beta chain) was sequenced in a study of cytomegalovirus exposure and HLA in healthy donors. Findings of the study overall: Earlier analysis looked at TCR beta V segments, and most were productive about 87% or about 30% of the time. Later analysis placed DRB1 highest and HLA-C lowest in TCR association rates, which differed by HLA locus. For presence/absence analyses, sequencing depth was assumed to be roughly uniform across donors.

About this clone: The target antigen is unknown. The junction departs from germline at one end; a sequencing error may be responsible.

Donors were ostensibly healthy at sampling, although undocumented immune exposures were probable. The CDR3 has 16 residues. Germline V CDR1 and CDR2: SEHNR, FQNEAQ (reference sequence). Amplification used 60 Vbeta primers and 13 Jbeta primers. Profiled with immunoSEQ multiplex PCR; TCRdb holds only in-frame clones, not every one. The sample has about 160,000 clones, around 75% seen once. The receptor was isolated from a woman between 50 and 59 years old in good health and CMV-seropositive. The sequenced material came from PBMCs. The chain links TRBV7-9 to TRBJ2-2, with TRBD1 matching 7 bases. The CDR3 DNA is TGTTCCAGCAGCTTTACGGACAGGACGAACACCGGGGAGCTGTTTTTT. Protein: CSSSFTDRTNTGELFF.